Below, 18 T cell receptor beta chains from the same sample are listed, as sequenced in a study of blood T cell repertoires in COVID-19. Measured with immunoSEQ multiplex PCR; TCRdb has only the in-frame clones, and not every one. Of hundreds of thousands of clones in the sample, 87% were seen once. Sequenced material: peripheral blood. The source of these receptors is a woman in her fifties or sixties with COVID-19, enrolled during active disease.

The chain's CDR3 is CSVFSGQGGAGRGYTF. In nucleotides, the CDR3 is TGCAGCGTTTTCTCCGGACAGGGGGGCGCGGGACGCGGCTACACCTTC. The chain combines TRBV29-1 with TRBJ1-2; 10 nucleotides match TRBD1. CDR3 size: 16 residues. V was clipped by 5 bases and J by 8 bases; unmatched bases: 17. The germline CDR1 and CDR2 sequences are SQVTM and ANQGSEA.

The chain couples TRBV19 to TRBJ1-3; 9 bases fit TRBD1. The junction had 5 bases not matched to a gene; V was cut back by 5 bases and J by 0 bases. Germline V gene sequence: CDR1 LNHDA, CDR2 SQIVND (reference sequence). The CDR3 is 16 amino acids. The CDR3 here is CASSSGTGYSGNTIYF. The DNA of the CDR3 is TGTGCCAGTAGTTCTGGGACAGGGTACTCTGGAAACACCATATATTTT.

This chain links TRBV5-4 with TRBJ2-2; TRBD2 matches 7 bases. Trimming cost V 3 bases and J 1 base; bases outside gene matches: 6. The CDR3 covers 16 residues. Per germline, CDR1 SGHNT and CDR2 YYREEE (reference sequence). The CDR3: CASSSGGGGNTGELFF. The CDR3 coding sequence is TGTGCCAGCAGCTCGGGGGGTGGAGGGAACACCGGGGAGCTGTTTTTT.

This clone was detected only once. This rearrangement joins TRBV7-2 to TRBJ1-2; 8 positions agree with TRBD1. The CDR3 totals 15 residues. Germline CDR1 reads SGHTA; CDR2 reads FQGNSA. After removal of 4 bases from V and 2 bases from J, the junction contained 6 bases not matched to a gene. This CDR3 reads CASSSQDRANYGYTF. DNA for the CDR3: TGTGCCAGCAGCTCCCAGGACAGGGCGAACTATGGCTACACCTTC.

CDR3 sequence: CASSLAPAGGNTGELFF. The CDR3 DNA sequence: TGTGCCAGCAGCTTAGCGCCGGCGGGAGGGAACACCGGGGAGCTGTTTTTT. The V call is TRBV7-9, the J call TRBJ2-2; 8 bases align to TRBD2. The CDR3 consists of 17 residues. Germline assignment: CDR1 SEHNR and CDR2 FQNEAQ (reference sequence). V lost 0 bases to trimming and J lost 1 base; unmatched junction nucleotides: 4. The full variable domain, in which reference TRBV7-9 and TRBJ2-2 provide the parts outside the CDR3, is DTGVSQNPRHKITKRGQNVTFRCDPISEHNRLYWYRQTLGQGPEFLTYFQNEAQLEKSRLLSDRFSAERPKGSFSTLEIQRTEQGDSAMYLCASSLAPAGGNTGELFFGEGSRLTVL.

The rearrangement links TRBV6-1 to TRBJ2-4, with 7 bases fitting TRBD1. V dropped 3 bases and J dropped 1; count of bases not matched to a gene: 3. From germline, CDR1 is MNHNS and CDR2 SASEGT. CDR3 length equals 15 residues. CDR3 residues: CASSDPGQAKNIQYF. In nucleotides, the CDR3 is TGTGCCAGCAGTGACCCGGGACAGGCCAAAAACATTCAGTACTTC.

This rearrangement joins TRBV7-9 to TRBJ2-1, with 7 nucleotides matching TRBD2. Germline-derived CDR1 and CDR2 are SEHNR and FQNEAQ (reference sequence). The CDR3 runs to 16 residues. Trimming took 4 bases from V and 6 from J; bases not matched to a gene: 12. CDR3 DNA sequence: TGTGCCAGCAGCTCCCGCCGCGGGAGCCTACGCAATGAGCAGTTCTTC. Translated: CASSSRRGSLRNEQFF. Combining the CDR3 with reference TRBV7-9 and TRBJ2-1 gives the whole variable domain DTGVSQNPRHKITKRGQNVTFRCDPISEHNRLYWYRQTLGQGPEFLTYFQNEAQLEKSRLLSDRFSAERPKGSFSTLEIQRTEQGDSAMYLCASSSRRGSLRNEQFFGPGTRLTVL.

This clone was detected only once. The chain links TRBV5-6 to TRBJ1-2; TRBD1 matches 11 bases. Germline V gives CDR1 SGHDT, CDR2 YYEEEE. The J segment lost 5 bases and the V segment lost 2 bases, leaving 8 bases of the junction unmatched. The CDR3 consists of 16 residues. The CDR3 reads CASSFGTGGFGYGYTF. CDR3 DNA sequence: TGTGCCAGCAGCTTTGGGACAGGGGGGTTCGGTTATGGCTACACCTTC.

The rearrangement links TRBV30 to TRBJ1-1; TRBD1 is a possible D gene (6 bases). The germline gives CDR1 GTSNPN, CDR2 SVGIG (reference sequence). This CDR3 has 14 residues. Deletions cut 0 bases from V and 1 base from J, with 9 bases between. The CDR3 region is CAWSVGGANTEAFF. CDR3 nucleotides: TGTGCCTGGAGTGTGGGGGGGGCGAACACTGAAGCTTTCTTT.

V gene TRBV19 combines with J gene TRBJ2-3, with D perhaps matching TRBD1 (6 bases). CDR1 is LNHDA and CDR2 is SQIVND in the germline V gene (reference sequence). Trimming took 10 bases from V and 4 from J, leaving 24 bases between them. The CDR3 consists of 16 residues. The CDR3: CATTQGPTSRADTQYF. Written as DNA, the CDR3 is TGTGCCACCACACAGGGCCCGACGAGTAGAGCAGATACGCAGTATTTT.

The chain recombines TRBV19 with TRBJ1-3; TRBD1 agrees at 7 bases. This CDR3 region has 16 residues. The germline V gene encodes CDR1 LNHDA and CDR2 SQIVND (reference sequence). V lost 6 bases to trimming and J lost 0 bases; unmatched junction nucleotides: 8. CDR3 coding DNA: TGTGCCAGTAGGACGCGGACAGGAGGCTCTGGAAACACCATATATTTT. Amino acids: CASRTRTGGSGNTIYF.

About this clone itself: Other DNA variants within this sample encode the same CDR3. J is TRBJ2-7 and V is TRBV6-5, with D possibly being TRBD1 (5 bases). Germline-derived CDR1 and CDR2 are MNHEY and SVGAGI. The CDR3 is 14 amino acids. Trimming shortened V by 2 bases and J by 0 bases, and 8 bases separated the two germline ends. CDR3 coding DNA: TGTGCCAGCAGTTACGGGCAGGGCTCCTACGAGCAGTACTTC. Its protein is CASSYGQGSYEQYF.

CDR3 residues: CASSQDLLQAQETQYF. CDR3 DNA sequence: TGTGCCAGCAGCCAAGATCTTTTACAGGCTCAAGAGACCCAGTACTTC. The chain employs TRBV3-1 (or the pseudogene TRBV3-2) and TRBJ2-5, with a tentative D call TRBD1 (5 bases). There are 16 residues in the CDR3. Looked up from germline, CDR1 is LGHDT and CDR2 is YNNKEL (reference sequence). V dropped 0 bases and J dropped 2 bases, with 13 bases sitting between them.

This chain links TRBV3-1 (or the pseudogene TRBV3-2) with TRBJ1-2, with D perhaps TRBD1 (5 bases). The CDR3 totals 12 residues. Germline CDR1 and CDR2: LGHDT and YNNKEL (reference sequence). Here the CDR3 DNA reads TGTGCGTCGGGGGTTCCTAACTATGGCTACACCTTC. Amino acid sequence: CASGVPNYGYTF.

The chain is built from TRBV5-5 and TRBJ2-1; TRBD1 agrees at 10 bases. CDR1 is SGHKS and CDR2 is YYEKEE in the germline V gene (reference sequence). CDR3 length equals 16 residues. V was clipped by 2 bases and J by 0 bases; unmatched bases: 2. The DNA for the CDR3 is TGTGCCAGCAGCTTCGGGACAGGGGTCTCCTACAATGAGCAGTTCTTC. This encodes CASSFGTGVSYNEQFF.

DNA of the CDR3: TGCGCCAGCAGCCAAGAGGGACACGGAGTCTACGAGCAGTACTTC. This sequence encodes CASSQEGHGVYEQYF. The rearrangement uses TRBV4-3 and TRBJ2-7; possible D gene TRBD1, 6 bases. Germline V gene sequence: CDR1 LGHNA, CDR2 YSLEER. The V gene lost 0 bases and the J gene lost 3 bases, with 12 bases spanning the gap. There are 15 residues in the CDR3.

This rearrangement joins TRBV11-2 to TRBJ1-1; TRBD1 might be the D (5 bases). The CDR3 covers 17 residues. V lost 2 bases, J lost 0 bases, and 16 bases lay in between. Per the germline V gene, CDR1 is SGHAT and CDR2 is FQNNGV. The CDR3 spells CASSLLSGGTLNTEAFF. CDR3 in DNA: TGTGCCAGCAGCTTATTATCCGGGGGGACGTTGAACACTGAAGCTTTCTTT.

The rearrangement links TRBV4-1 to TRBJ2-1; 12 nucleotides match TRBD2. Germline V lookup: CDR1 MGHRA, CDR2 YSYEKL. Trimming took 1 base from V and 5 from J; bases not matched to a gene: 6. The CDR3 contains 17 residues. The chain's CDR3 is CASSQGGLAGGNNEQFF. CDR3 DNA: TGCGCCAGCAGCCAAGGTGGCCTAGCGGGGGGGAACAATGAGCAGTTCTTC.